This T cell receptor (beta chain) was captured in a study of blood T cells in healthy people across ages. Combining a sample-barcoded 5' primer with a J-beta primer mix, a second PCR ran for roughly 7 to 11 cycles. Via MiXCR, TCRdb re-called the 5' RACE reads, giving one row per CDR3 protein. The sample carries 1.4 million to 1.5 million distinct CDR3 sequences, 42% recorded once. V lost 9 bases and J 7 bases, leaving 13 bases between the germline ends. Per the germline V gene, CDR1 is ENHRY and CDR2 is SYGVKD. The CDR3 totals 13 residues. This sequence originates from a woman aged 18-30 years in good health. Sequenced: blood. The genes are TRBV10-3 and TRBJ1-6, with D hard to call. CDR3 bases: TGTGCCATTATGGGCGGGGAAAATTCACCCCTCCACTTT. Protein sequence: CAIMGGENSPLHF.